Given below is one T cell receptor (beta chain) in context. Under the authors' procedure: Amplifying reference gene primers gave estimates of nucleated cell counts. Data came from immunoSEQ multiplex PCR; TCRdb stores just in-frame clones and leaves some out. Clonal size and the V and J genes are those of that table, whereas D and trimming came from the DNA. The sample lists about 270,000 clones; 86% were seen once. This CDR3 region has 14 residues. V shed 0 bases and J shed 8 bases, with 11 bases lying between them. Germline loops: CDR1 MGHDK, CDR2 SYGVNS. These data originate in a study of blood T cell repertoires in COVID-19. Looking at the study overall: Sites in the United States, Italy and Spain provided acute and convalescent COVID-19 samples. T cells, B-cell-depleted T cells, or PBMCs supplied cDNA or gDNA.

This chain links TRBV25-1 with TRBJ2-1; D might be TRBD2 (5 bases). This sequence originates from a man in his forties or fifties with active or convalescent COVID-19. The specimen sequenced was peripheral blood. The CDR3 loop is CASSEYRGQDEQFF. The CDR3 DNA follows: TGTGCCAGCAGTGAATATAGAGGGCAGGATGAGCAGTTCTTC. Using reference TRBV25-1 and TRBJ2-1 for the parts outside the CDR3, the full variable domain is EADIYQTPRYLVIGTGKKITLECSQTMGHDKMYWYQQDPGMELHLIHYSYGVNSTEKGDLSSESTVSRIRTEHFPLTLESARPSHTSQYLCASSEYRGQDEQFFGPGTRLTVL.